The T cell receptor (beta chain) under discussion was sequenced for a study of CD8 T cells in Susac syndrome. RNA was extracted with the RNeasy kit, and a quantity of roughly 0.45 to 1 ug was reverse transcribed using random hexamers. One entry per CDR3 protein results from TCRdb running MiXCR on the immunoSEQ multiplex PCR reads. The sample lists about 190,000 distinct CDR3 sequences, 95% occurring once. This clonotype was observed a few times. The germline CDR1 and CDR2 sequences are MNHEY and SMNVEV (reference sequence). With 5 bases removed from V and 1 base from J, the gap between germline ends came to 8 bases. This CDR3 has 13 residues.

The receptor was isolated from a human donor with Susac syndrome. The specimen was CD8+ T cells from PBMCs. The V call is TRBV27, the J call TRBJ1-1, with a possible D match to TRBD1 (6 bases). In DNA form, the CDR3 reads TGTGCCAGCAGTCAACAGGGGAACACTGAAGCTTTCTTT. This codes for CASSQQGNTEAFF.